This T cell receptor (beta chain) was identified during a study of control samples from healthy donors and cancer patients. TCRdb's table, derived via immunoSEQ multiplex PCR, lists solely in-frame clones and lacks some. The sample lists approximately 100,000 clones, less than 95% occurring once. The source of this sequence is a woman younger than 30 in good health. Sequencing used blood.

For the CDR3, the DNA is TGTGCCAGCAGCTTAAGACTAGATAACACCGGGGAGCTGTTTTTT. Its translation: CASSLRLDNTGELFF. The rearrangement links TRBV11-2 to TRBJ2-2, with a weak D call TRBD2 (6 bases). This CDR3 has 15 residues. Trimming removed 2 bases at V and 2 bases at J, with 9 bases between. Looked up from germline, CDR1 is SGHAT and CDR2 is FQNNGV.